The sequence of this T cell receptor (beta chain) was determined in a study of T cell responses to AZD1222 COVID-19 vaccine. Looking at the study overall: The analysis combined second doses at about 4 or about 12 weeks. Study-wide findings and caveats: Sampling captured repertoires only after the peak T cell response. Clonal diversity may have been underestimated in mostly white British donors. Two AZD1222 doses significantly raised spike-specific TCR breadth and depth over controls.

With respect to this clone: Its specificity is not known.

CDR3 length equals 15 residues. From germline, CDR1 is MNHEY and CDR2 SVGEGT. V was clipped by 2 bases and J by 5 bases; unmatched bases: 8. The table came from immunoSEQ multiplex PCR; TCRdb's copy has only in-frame clones and leaves some out. The table has 65,000 to 75,000 clones, approximately 81% seen once; the top ten hold over 20%. Specimen: peripheral blood, collected on day 0 of AZD1222 vaccination. This chain links TRBV6-2 or TRBV6-3 with TRBJ2-5, with TRBD1 matching 7 bases. The sequence was collected from an adult in good health. The CDR3 protein is CASSYGDREEETQYF. The CDR3, as DNA: TGTGCCAGCAGTTACGGAGACAGGGAAGAGGAGACCCAGTACTTC.